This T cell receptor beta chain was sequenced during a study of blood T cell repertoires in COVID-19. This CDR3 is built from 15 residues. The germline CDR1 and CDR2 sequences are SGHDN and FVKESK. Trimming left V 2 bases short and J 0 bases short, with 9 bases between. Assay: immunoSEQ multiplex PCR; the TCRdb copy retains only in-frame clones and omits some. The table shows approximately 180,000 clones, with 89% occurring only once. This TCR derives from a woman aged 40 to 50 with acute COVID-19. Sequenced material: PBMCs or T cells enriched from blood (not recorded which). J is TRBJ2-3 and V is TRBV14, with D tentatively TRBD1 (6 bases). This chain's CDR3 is CASSQTGYSTDTQYF. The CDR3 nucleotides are TGTGCCAGCAGCCAAACAGGGTATAGCACAGATACGCAGTATTTT.